Listed here is a single T cell receptor beta chain. As yet, its antigen is unknown. Using immunoSEQ multiplex PCR, the repertoire was profiled, and TCRdb retains in-frame clones only, with some absent. The profile shows roughly 120,000 clones, roughly 87% of them singletons. The data stem from a study of T cell responses to AZD1222 COVID-19 vaccine. Whole-study results and caveats: Donor demographics were predominantly white British with a female majority; clonal diversity may be underestimated. Elevations in Spike-specific TCR breadth and depth followed administration of two AZD1222 doses. Baseline antibody screening turned up just a handful of seropositive AZD1222 recipients.

This CDR3 has 19 residues. V lost 0 bases, J lost 0 bases, and 18 bases lay in between. CDR1 and CDR2 (germline): GTSNPN, SVGIG (reference sequence). The J gene is TRBJ1-6, the V gene TRBV30; D not certain. The material was peripheral blood, obtained on day 0 of AZD1222 vaccination. This TCR derives from an adult in good health. The CDR3 nucleotides read TGTGCCTGGAGTGTCGGAAGCAGTAGAATTAGCTCCTATAATTCACCCCTCCACTTT. This sequence encodes CAWSVGSSRISSYNSPLHF.